The rows below give T cell receptor beta chains drawn from one sample of a study of patients and donors after allogeneic stem cell transplantation. Using its own MiXCR run on the RT-PCR reads, TCRdb lists one record per CDR3 protein. There are about a million distinct CDR3 sequences in the sample; about a sixth occur only once, and 5% to 6.5% lies in the top ten. The specimen was blood, either unsorted or a sorted T cell fraction (not recorded which). These receptors were taken from a human donor who was either an allogeneic HSCT recipient or a stem cell or donor lymphocyte infusion donor (not recorded which). It is not recorded whose cells these are; they may come from a transplant donor. Both conserved end residues are part of each CDR3. D genes are given only for firm matches. The size of a clone is reported for some rows only, either as once, few or many, or as a class for expanded clones.

clone_size	j_call	d_call	v_call	cdr3_nt	cdr3_aa
many	TRBJ2-1	TRBD2	TRBV7-2	TGTGCCAGCAGCTTAGGCGTTAGCGGGGGGACCTACAATGAGCAGTTCTTC	CASSLGVSGGTYNEQFF
.	TRBJ2-3	TRBD2	TRBV10-3	TGTGCCACCCTCCAGGGACTAGCGGGAGGAGGGGGCACAGATACGCAGTATTTT	CATLQGLAGGGGTDTQYF
.	TRBJ2-4	.	TRBV12-3/TRBV12-4	TGTGCCAGCAGTTTACTCGGGAGTTTAGCCAAAAACATTCAGTACTTC	CASSLLGSLAKNIQYF
.	TRBJ2-7	.	TRBV7-8	TGTGCCAGCAAAGGGGCCAAGACCTACGAGCAGTACTTC	CASKGAKTYEQYF
.	TRBJ2-1	TRBD2	TRBV9	TGTGCCAGCAGCGTAGGGGGGGGGACTATCAATGAGCAGTTCTTC	CASSVGGGTINEQFF
many	TRBJ2-7	.	TRBV12-3/TRBV12-4	TGTGCCAGCAGTTTGGGGACCTTCTACGAGCAGTACTTC	CASSLGTFYEQYF
.	TRBJ1-2	TRBD1	TRBV20-1	TGCAGTGCTAGAACCTACATGGGACAGGGGTATGGCTACACCTTC	CSARTYMGQGYGYTF
once	TRBJ2-6	TRBD1	TRBV12-3/TRBV12-4	TGTGCCACCAAAGGGGACAGGAACAGTGGGGCCAACGTCCTGACTTTC	CATKGDRNSGANVLTF
.	TRBJ2-5	.	TRBV5-8	TGTGCCAGCAGCTCCATGACCCCCCAAGAGACCCAGTACTTC	CASSSMTPQETQYF
.	TRBJ2-2	.	TRBV2	TGTGCCAGCAGGGTTAGCGGGGAGCTGTTTTTT	CASRVSGELFF
few	TRBJ1-1	.	TRBV7-7	TGTGCTAGCGGCCGGGCCCCTGGGGCCACTGAAGCTTTCTTT	CASGRAPGATEAFF
few	TRBJ1-5	.	TRBV10-3	TGTGCCATCAGTGAGTCGAACGGTCAGCAGGAGGTATCTCAGCCCCAGCATTTT	CAISESNGQQEVSQPQHF
.	TRBJ1-4	.	TRBV7-6	TGTGCCAGCAGCCCAATACGGATGCCTTCGCCCTTTGAAAAACTGTTTTTT	CASSPIRMPSPFEKLFF
.	TRBJ1-5	.	TRBV25-1	TGTGCCAGCAGTGGGGACATAAGACAGCCCCAGCATTTT	CASSGDIRQPQHF
few	TRBJ1-2	.	TRBV5-1	TGCGCCAGCAGCTTGGAGGGGGGCCGGGGCTACACCTTC	CASSLEGGRGYTF
few	TRBJ2-4	.	TRBV12-3/TRBV12-4	TGTGCCAGCAGCTTTGACAGGCCTGGATCCAAAAACATTCAGTACTTC	CASSFDRPGSKNIQYF
.	TRBJ2-7	.	TRBV7-6	TGTGCCAGCAGCTCCGGCGGTCGGGGGGCGTACGAGCAGTACTTC	CASSSGGRGAYEQYF
.	TRBJ2-3	.	TRBV11-2	TGTGCCAGCAGCTCAAGGGGTAGCGGAACCACAGATACGCAGTATTTT	CASSSRGSGTTDTQYF
.	TRBJ2-5	.	TRBV20-1	TGCAGTGCTCAAACCCGGGGGCGAGAGACCCAGTACTTC	CSAQTRGRETQYF
.	TRBJ1-1	.	TRBV20-1	TGCAGTGCTAGAGCGGCGGGGAGAGGGACTGAAGCTTTCTTT	CSARAAGRGTEAFF
.	TRBJ1-2	.	TRBV12-3/TRBV12-4	TGTGCCAGCAGTTTAGCGGAGGGGCCCTTCGATGGCTACACCTTC	CASSLAEGPFDGYTF
.	TRBJ2-7	.	TRBV7-2	TGTGCCAGCAGCTTAGACCGACGGACCCTCACCTACGAGCAGTACTTC	CASSLDRRTLTYEQYF
once	TRBJ2-2	.	TRBV30	TGTGCCTGGAGGCCCGGGAGGAACACCGGGGAGCTGTTTTTT	CAWRPGRNTGELFF
.	TRBJ2-5	.	TRBV3-1	TGTGCCAGCAGTCCAACCGAGGGGGAGACCCAGTACTTC	CASSPTEGETQYF
.	TRBJ2-2	.	TRBV7-9	TGTGCCAGCAGCTTGGGGGAGTTCATCACCGGGGAGCTGTTTTTT	CASSLGEFITGELFF
.	TRBJ2-5	.	TRBV3-1	TGTGCCAGCAGCCAAGACCCACTAGCCGTGGAGACCCAGTACTTC	CASSQDPLAVETQYF
.	TRBJ2-7	TRBD1	TRBV11-1	TGTGCCAGCAGCTTACTCTTGAGACAGGGAGACCCTCGGACCTACGGGCAGTACTTC	CASSLLLRQGDPRTYGQYF
few	TRBJ1-2	TRBD1	TRBV18	TGTGCCAGCTCACCGCAACCACAGGGGGCAATAGGCTACACCTTC	CASSPQPQGAIGYTF
few	TRBJ2-7	TRBD2	TRBV12-3/TRBV12-4	TGTGCCAGCAGTGCTTTGACTAGCGGCCTCTACGAGCAGTACTTC	CASSALTSGLYEQYF
few	TRBJ1-5	.	TRBV15	TGTGCCACCAGCAGGGACAGAGACCAGCCCCAGCATTTT	CATSRDRDQPQHF
.	TRBJ2-5	.	TRBV9	TGTGCCAGCAGCGCCCGGGAGGGGGCAGAGACCCAGTACTTC	CASSAREGAETQYF
.	TRBJ2-7	.	TRBV20-1	TGCAGCTATGAAGGGGGGAAAAACGAGCAGTACTTC	CSYEGGKNEQYF
many	TRBJ1-1	.	TRBV27	TGTGCCAGTTCCCACGGGCAGGGTACTGAAGCTTTCTTT	CASSHGQGTEAFF
.	TRBJ2-6	.	TRBV30	TGTGCCTGGAGTGCAACTTCTGGGGCCAACGTCCTGACTTTC	CAWSATSGANVLTF
few	TRBJ2-5	TRBD1	TRBV12-3/TRBV12-4	TGTGCCAGCAGTTCTCTTATAGGGGGCGGGTGGGAGACCCAGTACTTC	CASSSLIGGGWETQYF
few	TRBJ2-1	.	TRBV4-1	TGCGCCAGCAGCCCCCCAGGCGCAGACAATGAGCAGTTCTTC	CASSPPGADNEQFF
.	TRBJ2-2	.	TRBV2	TGTGCCAGCAGCTTGGGGTGGAGAGCCGGGGAGCTGTTTTTT	CASSLGWRAGELFF
.	TRBJ2-3	.	TRBV12-3/TRBV12-4	TGTGCCAGCGCAACGGGGCGGGGGCGCACAGATACGCAGTATTTT	CASATGRGRTDTQYF
.	TRBJ1-2	.	TRBV20-1	TGCAGTGCTAGTTTCGATGGCTACACCTTC	CSASFDGYTF
few	TRBJ2-3	TRBD2	TRBV24-1	TGTGCCACCAGTGAAAACCGACTAGCGGGTCGCACAGATACGCAGTATTTT	CATSENRLAGRTDTQYF
.	TRBJ2-2	TRBD1	TRBV9	TGTGCCAGCAGCGTCCTTCAGGGGGCAACCGGGGAGCTGTTTTTT	CASSVLQGATGELFF
few	TRBJ2-5	TRBD1	TRBV7-9	TGTGCCAGCAGCTTATCGGACAGGGGGACGGAGACCCAGTACTTC	CASSLSDRGTETQYF
.	TRBJ2-1	TRBD2	TRBV7-3	TGTGCCAGCAGCAACGACCCGGGACTAAGTGAGCAGTTCTTC	CASSNDPGLSEQFF
.	TRBJ2-7	.	TRBV7-9	TGTGCCAGCAGCCCCCCTAGGGTTCAGTCCTACGAGCAGTACTTC	CASSPPRVQSYEQYF
few	TRBJ2-3	.	TRBV6-1	TGTGCCAGCCATCCCTCGAACACAGATACGCAGTATTTT	CASHPSNTDTQYF
.	TRBJ2-3	.	TRBV30	TGTGCCTGGAGTGTACGGGAGTGGATGACGCAGTATTTT	CAWSVREWMTQYF
.	TRBJ2-1	TRBD2	TRBV20-1	TGCAGTGCTCAAGGGCTAGCGGGGGTGTACAATGAGCAGTTCTTC	CSAQGLAGVYNEQFF
.	TRBJ1-2	.	TRBV5-1	TGCGCCAGCAGCTTGAATAGCCAGGGAGGAGGCTACACCTTC	CASSLNSQGGGYTF
.	TRBJ1-1	.	TRBV7-6	TGTGCCAGCAGGATATCTCCGAGGGGCACTGAAGCTTTCTTT	CASRISPRGTEAFF
.	TRBJ2-1	.	TRBV9	TGTGCCAGCACCCCGGGACTTTCGGGTCTGCATGAGCAGTTCTTC	CASTPGLSGLHEQFF
few	TRBJ1-4	.	TRBV6-1	TGTGCCAGCATTCTTACCAGGGTGTCAAATGAAAAACTGTTTTTT	CASILTRVSNEKLFF